This TCR beta chain is drawn from a study of CD8 T cells in Susac syndrome. The CDR3 sequence is 14 residues long. Germline trimming cut 5 bases from V and 6 bases from J; bases unmatched to any gene: 8. When the RNA was reverse transcribed, random hexamers were used with an input of roughly 0.45 to 1 ug. TCRdb itself ran the immunoSEQ multiplex PCR reads through MiXCR, one entry per CDR3 protein. The profile shows approximately 170,000 distinct CDR3 sequences, over 85% of them singletons. Healthy donors were controls matched for age and sex. Negative isolation was applied to CD8+ and CD4+ T cells, and FACS enrichment was applied to TEMRA cells.

The chain recombines TRBV12-3 or TRBV12-4 with TRBJ2-7, with 9 bases aligning to TRBD1. The clonotype comes from a human donor in good health. Sequencing was performed on CD4+ T cells from PBMCs. The DNA of the CDR3 is TGTGCCAGCAGTCCACAGGGGGCTAGGGGCGAGCAGTACTTC. This codes for CASSPQGARGEQYF.